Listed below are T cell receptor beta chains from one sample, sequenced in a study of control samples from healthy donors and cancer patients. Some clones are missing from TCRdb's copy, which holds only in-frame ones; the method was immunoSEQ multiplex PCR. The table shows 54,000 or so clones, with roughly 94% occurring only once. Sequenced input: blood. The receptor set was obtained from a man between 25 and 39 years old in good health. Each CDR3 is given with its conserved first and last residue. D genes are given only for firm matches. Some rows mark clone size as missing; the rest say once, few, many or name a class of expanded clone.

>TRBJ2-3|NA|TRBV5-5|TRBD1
TGTGCCAGCAGCCGGGACAGTAGCACAGATACGCAGTATTTT
CASSRDSSTDTQYF
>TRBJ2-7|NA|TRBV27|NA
TGTGCCAGCAGCCCTTTTCCTAACGAGCAGTACTTC
CASSPFPNEQYF
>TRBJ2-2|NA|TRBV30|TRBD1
TGTGCCTGGACCCGGCGGGACAGGGAAACCGGGGAGCTGTTTTTT
CAWTRRDRETGELFF
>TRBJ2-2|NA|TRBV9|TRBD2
TGTGCCAGCAGCGCTACGGGACTAGTGATCCCCGGGGAGCTGTTTTTT
CASSATGLVIPGELFF
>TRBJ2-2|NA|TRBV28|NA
TGTGCCAGCAGTTTACCGGGGCATAACGCCGGGGAGCTGTTTTTT
CASSLPGHNAGELFF
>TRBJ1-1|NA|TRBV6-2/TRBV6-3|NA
TGTGCCAGCAGTTTGAGGGGGTCCGCCGTCCCTGAAGCTTTCTTT
CASSLRGSAVPEAFF
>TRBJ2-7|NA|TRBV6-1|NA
TGTGCCAGCAGTGAACACCTGGGAGACTCCTACGAGCAGTACTTC
CASSEHLGDSYEQYF
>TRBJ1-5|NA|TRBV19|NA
TGTGCCAGTCAAAGGCTGGGAAGGAGCAATCAGCCCCAGCATTTT
CASQRLGRSNQPQHF
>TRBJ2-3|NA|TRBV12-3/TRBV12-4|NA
TGTGCCAGCAGTTTAGACCTCAGGGGTACGCAGTATTTT
CASSLDLRGTQYF
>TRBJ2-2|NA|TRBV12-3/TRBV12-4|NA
TGTGCCAGCAGTTTTGCGAACACCGGGGAGCTGTTTTTT
CASSFANTGELFF
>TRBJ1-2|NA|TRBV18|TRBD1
TGTGCCAGCTCACGACAGGGGGCCTCGCATGGCTACACCTTC
CASSRQGASHGYTF
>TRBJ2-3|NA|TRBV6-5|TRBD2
TGTGCCAGCAGTTACCTGCGGGAGTGGGGCACAGATACGCAGTATTTT
CASSYLREWGTDTQYF
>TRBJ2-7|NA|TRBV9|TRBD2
TGTGCCAGCAGCGTAGCTACGGGGGGGCTGTTTGGATACGAGCAGTACTTC
CASSVATGGLFGYEQYF
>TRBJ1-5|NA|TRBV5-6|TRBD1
TGTGCCAGCAGCTTGGGACAGGGGGTCAATCAGCCCCAGCATTTT
CASSLGQGVNQPQHF
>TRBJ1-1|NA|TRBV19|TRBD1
TGTGCCAGTAGTAACCCGGGACAGATGAACACTGAAGCTTTCTTT
CASSNPGQMNTEAFF
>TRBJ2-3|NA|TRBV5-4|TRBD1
TGTGCCAGCAGCTTCGGACAGGGCGGCACAGATACGCAGTATTTT
CASSFGQGGTDTQYF
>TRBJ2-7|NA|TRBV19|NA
TGTGCCAGTAGTTCCCTCTACGAGCAGTACTTC
CASSSLYEQYF
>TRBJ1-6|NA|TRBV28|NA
TGTGCCAGCAGTTCCCCCACAGGCCTAGTTTCACCCCTCCACTTT
CASSSPTGLVSPLHF
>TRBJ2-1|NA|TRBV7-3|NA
TGTGCCAGCAGCTTAGGACGCAATGAGCAGTTCTTC
CASSLGRNEQFF
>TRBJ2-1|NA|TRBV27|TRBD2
TGTGCCAGCAGTTTTGGCGGGAGCTCCTACAATGAGCAGTTCTTC
CASSFGGSSYNEQFF
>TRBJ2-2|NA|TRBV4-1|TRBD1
TGCGCCAGCAGCCAACTTCGGACAGGGGTGCACAGAAAAACGAACACCGGGGAGCTGTTTTTT
CASSQLRTGVHRKTNTGELFF
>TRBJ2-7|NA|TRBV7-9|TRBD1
TGTGCCAGCAGCGCCCCCGCGGACAGGGCTAATCCCTACGAGCAGTACTTC
CASSAPADRANPYEQYF
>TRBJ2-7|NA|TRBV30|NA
TGTGCCTGGGACAGAGTCTACGAGCAGTACTTC
CAWDRVYEQYF
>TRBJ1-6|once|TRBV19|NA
TGTGCCAGTAGCCAGGTGGGGGCCTATAATTCACCCCTCCACTTT
CASSQVGAYNSPLHF
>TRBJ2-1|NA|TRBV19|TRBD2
TGTGCCAGTAGTTGGCGCGGCGGGAGTGGACCCCCTAACAATGAGCAGTTCTTC
CASSWRGGSGPPNNEQFF
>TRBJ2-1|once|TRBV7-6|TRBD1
TGTGCCAGCAGCTTAGGACAGGGCCCCCCCAATGAGCAGTTCTTC
CASSLGQGPPNEQFF
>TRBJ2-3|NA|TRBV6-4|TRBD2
TGTGCCAGCAGTGTTCTAGCGGGAGCGGGAGATACGCAGTATTTT
CASSVLAGAGDTQYF
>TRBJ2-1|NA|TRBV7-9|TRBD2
TGTGCCAGCAACCGCGGAGTAGCGGGCAATGAGCAGTTCTTC
CASNRGVAGNEQFF
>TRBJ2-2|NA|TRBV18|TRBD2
TGTGCCAGCTCCCCCCTAGCGGGAGGGCCAAGAACCGGGGAGCTGTTTTTT
CASSPLAGGPRTGELFF
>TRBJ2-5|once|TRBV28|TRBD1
TGTGCCAGCAGTTTAAATTCCGGGACAGGGGCGGCGACCCAGTACTTC
CASSLNSGTGAATQYF
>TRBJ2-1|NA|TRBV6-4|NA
TGTGCCAGCAGTGACGCGGCGTACAATGAGCAGTTCTTC
CASSDAAYNEQFF
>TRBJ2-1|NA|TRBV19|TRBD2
TGTGCCAGTAGTATGCCCCCAGCGGGGGTCAATGAGCAGTTCTTC
CASSMPPAGVNEQFF
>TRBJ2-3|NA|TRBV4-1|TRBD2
TGCGCCAGCAGCCAAGGCGCTAAGATTAATAGCGGGAGGACAGATACGCAGTATTTT
CASSQGAKINSGRTDTQYF
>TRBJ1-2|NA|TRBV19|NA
TGTGCCAGTATGAAGGGGATCCTTAATGGCTACACCTTC
CASMKGILNGYTF
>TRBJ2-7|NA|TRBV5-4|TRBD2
TGTGCCAGCAGCCCGGGACTAGCGTCCTCCTACGAGCAGTACTTC
CASSPGLASSYEQYF
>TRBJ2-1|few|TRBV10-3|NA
TGTGCCATCAGTGTGGGCAATGAGCAGTTCTTC
CAISVGNEQFF
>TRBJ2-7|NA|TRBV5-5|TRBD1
TGTGCCAGCAGCCTCTGGACAGGGATCTACGAGCAGTACTTC
CASSLWTGIYEQYF
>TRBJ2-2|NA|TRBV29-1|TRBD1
TGCAGCGTTGCCCGCCCCGACAGGGGTCATTGCACCGGGGAGCTGTTTTTT
CSVARPDRGHCTGELFF
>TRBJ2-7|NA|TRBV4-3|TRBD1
TGCGCCAGCAGCCAAGAGGACAGGGAGTCCTACGAGCAGTACTTC
CASSQEDRESYEQYF
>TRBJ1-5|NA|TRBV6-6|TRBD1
TGTGCCAGCAGAAAACAGGGGAACAGCAATCAGCCCCAGCATTTT
CASRKQGNSNQPQHF
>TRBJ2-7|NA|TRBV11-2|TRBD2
TGTGCCAGCAGCTTAGGGAAGGCGGGAGAGGGAGAGCAGTACTTC
CASSLGKAGEGEQYF